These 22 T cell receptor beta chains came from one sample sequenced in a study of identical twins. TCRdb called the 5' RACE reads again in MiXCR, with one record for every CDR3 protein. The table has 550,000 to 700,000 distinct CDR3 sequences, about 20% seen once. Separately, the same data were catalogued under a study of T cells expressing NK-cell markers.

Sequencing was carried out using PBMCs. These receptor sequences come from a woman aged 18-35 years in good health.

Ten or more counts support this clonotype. CDR3 sequence (DNA): TGTGCCGGATCGAGACAGGCCATCTACAATGAGCAGTTCTTC. It encodes CAGSRQAIYNEQFF. This rearrangement joins TRBV2 to TRBJ2-1, with D perhaps matching TRBD1 (6 bases). Per germline, CDR1 SNHLY and CDR2 FYNNEI. V was shortened by 11 bases and J by 3 bases, with 17 bases between the two germline ends. This CDR3 has 14 amino acids. The whole variable domain, filled in from reference TRBV2 and TRBJ2-1, reads EPEVTQTPSHQVTQMGQEVILRCVPISNHLYFYWYRQILGQKVEFLVSFYNNEISEKSEIFDDQFSVERPDGSNFTLKIRSTKLEDSAMYFCAGSRQAIYNEQFFGPGTRLTVL.

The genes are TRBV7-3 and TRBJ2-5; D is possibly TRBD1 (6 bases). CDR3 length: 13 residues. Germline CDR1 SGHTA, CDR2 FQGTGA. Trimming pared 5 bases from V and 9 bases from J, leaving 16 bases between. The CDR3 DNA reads TGTGCCAGCAGCGAAGGACAGCACACGGCCCAGTACTTC. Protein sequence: CASSEGQHTAQYF.

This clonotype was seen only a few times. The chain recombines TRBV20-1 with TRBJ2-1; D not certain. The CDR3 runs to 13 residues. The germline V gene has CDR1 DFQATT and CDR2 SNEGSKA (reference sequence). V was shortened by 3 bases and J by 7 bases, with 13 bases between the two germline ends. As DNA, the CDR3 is TGCAGTGCTAGCGTCCCCCTGGGGAATGAGCAGTTCTTC. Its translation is CSASVPLGNEQFF.

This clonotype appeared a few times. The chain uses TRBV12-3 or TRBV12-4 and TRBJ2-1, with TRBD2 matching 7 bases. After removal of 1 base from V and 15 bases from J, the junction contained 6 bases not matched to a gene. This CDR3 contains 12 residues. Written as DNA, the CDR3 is TGTGCCAGCAGTTTAGAATGGGCGGGAGCGTTCTTC. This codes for CASSLEWAGAFF.

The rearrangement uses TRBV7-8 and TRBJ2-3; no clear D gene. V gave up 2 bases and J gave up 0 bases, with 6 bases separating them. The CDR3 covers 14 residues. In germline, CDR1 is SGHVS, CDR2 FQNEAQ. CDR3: CASSLRASTDTQYF. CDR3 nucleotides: TGTGCCAGCAGCTTACGGGCTAGCACAGATACGCAGTATTTT.

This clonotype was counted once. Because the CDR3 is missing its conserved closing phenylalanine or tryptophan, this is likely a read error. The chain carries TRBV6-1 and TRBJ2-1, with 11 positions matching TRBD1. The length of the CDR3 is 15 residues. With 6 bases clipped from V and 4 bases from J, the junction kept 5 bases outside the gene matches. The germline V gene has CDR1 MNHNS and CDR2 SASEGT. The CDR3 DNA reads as TGTGCCAGCAGAGCCGGGACAGGGGGATACAATGAGCAGTTCTAC. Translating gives CASRAGTGGYNEQFY.

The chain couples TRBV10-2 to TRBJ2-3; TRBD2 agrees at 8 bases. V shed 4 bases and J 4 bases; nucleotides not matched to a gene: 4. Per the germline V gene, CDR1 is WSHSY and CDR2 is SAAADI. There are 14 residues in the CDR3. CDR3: CASSAAGGSDTQYF. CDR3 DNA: TGCGCCAGCAGTGCGGCGGGAGGATCAGATACGCAGTATTTT.

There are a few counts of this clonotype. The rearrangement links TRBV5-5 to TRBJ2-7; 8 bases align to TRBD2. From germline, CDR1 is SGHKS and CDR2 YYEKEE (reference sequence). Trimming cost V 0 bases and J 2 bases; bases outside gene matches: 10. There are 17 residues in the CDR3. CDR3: CASSLARGSGIAYEQYF. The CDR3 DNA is TGTGCCAGCAGCTTGGCTCGGGGTAGCGGGATTGCCTACGAGCAGTACTTC.

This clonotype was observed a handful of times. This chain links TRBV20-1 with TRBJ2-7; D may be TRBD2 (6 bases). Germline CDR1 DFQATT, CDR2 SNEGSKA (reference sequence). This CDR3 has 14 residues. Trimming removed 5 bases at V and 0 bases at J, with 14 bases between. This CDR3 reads CSAHPGLASYEQYF. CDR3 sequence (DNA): TGCAGTGCTCATCCGGGACTTGCCTCCTACGAGCAGTACTTC.

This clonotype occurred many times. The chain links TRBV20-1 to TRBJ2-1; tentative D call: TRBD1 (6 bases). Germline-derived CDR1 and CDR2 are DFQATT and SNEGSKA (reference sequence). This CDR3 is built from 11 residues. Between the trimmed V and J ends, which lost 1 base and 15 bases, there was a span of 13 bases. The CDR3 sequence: CSARGGRERFF. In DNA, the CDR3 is TGCAGTGCTAGAGGGGGGCGCGAAAGGTTCTTC.

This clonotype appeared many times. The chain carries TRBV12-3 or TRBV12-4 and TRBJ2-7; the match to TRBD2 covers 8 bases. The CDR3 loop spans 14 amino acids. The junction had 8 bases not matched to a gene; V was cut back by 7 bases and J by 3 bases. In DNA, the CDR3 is TGTGCCAGCACCTCGGGACTAGAGAGCTACGAGCAGTACTTC. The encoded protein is CASTSGLESYEQYF.

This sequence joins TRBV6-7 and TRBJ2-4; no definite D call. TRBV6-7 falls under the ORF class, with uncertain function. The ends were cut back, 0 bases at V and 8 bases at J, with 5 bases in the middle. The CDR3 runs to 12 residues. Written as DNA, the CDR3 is TGTGCCAGCAGTTACTCCCAGCACATTCAGTACTTC. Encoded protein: CASSYSQHIQYF.

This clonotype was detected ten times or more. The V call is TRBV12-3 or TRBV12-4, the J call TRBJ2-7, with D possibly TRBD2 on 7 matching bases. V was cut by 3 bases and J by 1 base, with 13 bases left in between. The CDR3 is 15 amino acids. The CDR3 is CASSFSAGASYEQYF. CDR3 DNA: TGTGCCAGCAGTTTCTCGGCGGGGGCATCCTACGAGCAGTACTTC.

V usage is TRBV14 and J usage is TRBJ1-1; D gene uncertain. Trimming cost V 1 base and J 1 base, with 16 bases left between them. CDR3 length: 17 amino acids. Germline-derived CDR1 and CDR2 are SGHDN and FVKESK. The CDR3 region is CASSQVYLRDTNTEAFF. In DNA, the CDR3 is TGTGCCAGCAGCCAAGTTTATTTGAGAGATACGAACACTGAAGCTTTCTTT.

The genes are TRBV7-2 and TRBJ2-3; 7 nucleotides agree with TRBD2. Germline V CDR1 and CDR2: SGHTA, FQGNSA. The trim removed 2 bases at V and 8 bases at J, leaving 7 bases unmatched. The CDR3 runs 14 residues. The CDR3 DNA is TGTGCCAGCAGCTTAAGGCGAACGGGAGGTACGCAGTATTTT. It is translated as CASSLRRTGGTQYF.

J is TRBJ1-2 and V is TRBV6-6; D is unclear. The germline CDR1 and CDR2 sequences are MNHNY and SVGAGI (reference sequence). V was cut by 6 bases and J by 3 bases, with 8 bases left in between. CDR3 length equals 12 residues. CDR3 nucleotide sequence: TGTGCCAGCAGAAGTCCAGACTATGGCTACACCTTC. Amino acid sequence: CASRSPDYGYTF.

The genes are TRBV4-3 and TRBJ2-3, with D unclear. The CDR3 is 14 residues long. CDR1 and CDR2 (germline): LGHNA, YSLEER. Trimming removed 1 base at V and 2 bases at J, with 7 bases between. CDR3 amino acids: CASSQGLTTDTQYF. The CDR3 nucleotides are TGCGCCAGCAGCCAAGGGCTCACCACAGATACGCAGTATTTT.

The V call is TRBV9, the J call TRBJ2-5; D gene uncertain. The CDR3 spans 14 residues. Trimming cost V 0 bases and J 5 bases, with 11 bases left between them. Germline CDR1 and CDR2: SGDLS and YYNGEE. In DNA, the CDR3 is TGTGCCAGCAGCGTAGAAGGGATCCCGGAGACCCAGTACTTC. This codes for CASSVEGIPETQYF.

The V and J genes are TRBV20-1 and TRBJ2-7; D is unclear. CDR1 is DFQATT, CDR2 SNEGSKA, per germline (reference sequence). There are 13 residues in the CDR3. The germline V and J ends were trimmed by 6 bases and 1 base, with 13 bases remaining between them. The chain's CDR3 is CSACSDRSYEQYF. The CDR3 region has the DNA TGCAGTGCGTGTTCCGATCGTTCCTACGAGCAGTACTTC.

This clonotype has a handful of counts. This CDR3 reads CASGLGLTDTQYF. CDR3 bases: TGTGCTAGTGGTTTGGGGCTCACAGATACGCAGTATTTT. The chain uses TRBV12-5 and TRBJ2-3, with D uncertain. V lost 1 base, J lost 2 bases, and 4 bases lay in between. Looked up from germline, CDR1 is LGHNT and CDR2 is FRNRAP. This CDR3 is built from 13 residues.

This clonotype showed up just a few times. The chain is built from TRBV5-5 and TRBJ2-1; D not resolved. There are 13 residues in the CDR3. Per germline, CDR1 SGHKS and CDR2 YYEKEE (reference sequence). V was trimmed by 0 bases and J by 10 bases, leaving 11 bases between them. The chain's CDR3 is CASSLVGPGEQFF. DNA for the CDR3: TGTGCCAGCAGCTTGGTAGGGCCCGGGGAGCAGTTCTTC.

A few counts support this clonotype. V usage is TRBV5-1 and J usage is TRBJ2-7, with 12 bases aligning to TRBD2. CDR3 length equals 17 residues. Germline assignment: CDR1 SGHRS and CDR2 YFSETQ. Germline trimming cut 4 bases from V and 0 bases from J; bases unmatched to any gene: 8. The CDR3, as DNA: TGCGCCAGCAGCCCAAGGACTAGCGGGGCGATCTCCTACGAGCAGTACTTC. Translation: CASSPRTSGAISYEQYF.